Detailed here is one T cell receptor beta chain. There is no known antigen for this receptor. The data are from a study of T cells expressing NK-cell markers (TCRdb year 2020). For the wider study: In sorted CD3+CD56+NKG2C+, CD3+CD56+NKG2C- and CD3+CD56-NKG2C+ T-cell subsets from 7 or 8 donors, TCR beta-chain repertoires were profiled. Of the eight sequenced donors, seven were found to be HCMV-seropositive and one was found to be HCMV-seronegative. All eight donors whose samples were sequenced were randomly selected healthy volunteers, three of them men and five women. Libraries were sequenced as 2 x 150 bp reads on Illumina HiSeq 2000/2500, MiSeq or NextSeq. The study at large found these results: Those dominant clonotypes were again the most abundant among CD3+CD56-NKG2C+ cells in a few donors, at about 28.3-60.1%. In roughly 6 donors, the dominant CD3+CD56+NKG2C+ clonotypes ranked among the top 10 CD8+ clonotypes, making up about 1.0-7.5% of CD8+ T cells. It remained unclear whether the expanded NKG2C-expressing T cell clones were specific for HCMV antigens.

The germline V gene (reference sequence) yields SEHNR for CDR1 and FQNEAQ for CDR2. The CDR3 contains 15 residues, cysteine and phenylalanine counted. This entry has no DNA. HCMV serostatus was determined by detecting HCMV-specific IgG in serum with a commercial ELISA kit. Peripheral blood mononuclear cells were isolated from blood by Ficoll density gradient centrifugation. The instrument was an Illumina HiSeq 2000. TCR beta cDNA libraries were prepared using 5'RACE template switching, which introduced a universal primer site and unique molecular identifiers. cDNA synthesis was primed from the TCR beta constant segment and was followed by two successive PCR amplification steps. Per the original workflow: MIGEC was used to demultiplex reads and group the reads by UMI, and MiTCR was used to assemble and quantify clonotypes. Only TCR cDNA sequences supported by at least two reads were kept to exclude erroneous sequences. The tcR package was used for downstream repertoire analysis, and clonotypes were matched across fractions by CDR3 nucleotide sequence plus V segment. VDJmatch was used to annotate antigen specificity against VDJdb, with one amino acid substitution allowed in CDR3. TCRdb reprocessed the reads, so every CDR3 protein sequence counts as one entry and DNA is not shown. These V and J calls rely on TCRdb rather than the paper's analysis. The data table for this sample lists about 460,000 distinct CDR3 sequences. The biggest ten clones account for about 1.5% of the sample.

Rearrangement joined TRBV7-9 to TRBJ2-3; as DNA is missing, the TRBD1 call by TCRdb cannot be tested. The TCR originated in a woman aged 50 to 60 in good health. Donor details come from another sample of the same person, matched by shared clones. Sequencing was carried out using blood T cells: a sorted CD56 or NKG2C T cell subset, CD4+ or CD8+ T cells, or bulk PBMC T cells (not recorded which). The CDR3 protein: CASSKGQFNTDTQYF.